This is a list of T cell receptor beta chains from one sample in a study of T cell responses to AZD1222 COVID-19 vaccine. TCRdb's copy holds only in-frame clones and misses some; the assay was immunoSEQ multiplex PCR. This table has roughly 180,000 clones, over 80% appearing once. Sequencing was performed on peripheral blood, taken 28 days after the second dose of the MenACWY control vaccine. All receptors derive from an adult who received the MenACWY meningococcal vaccine as a control. Both conserved end residues are part of each CDR3.

v_gene: TRBV10-3
j_gene: TRBJ1-2
len: 15
CDR3aa: CAISESHRSDYGYTF

v_gene: TRBV5-1
j_gene: TRBJ1-2
len: 13
CDR3aa: CASSSTGANGYTF

v_gene: TRBV7-7
j_gene: TRBJ1-4
len: 15
CDR3aa: CASSSRVGFNEKLFF

v_gene: TRBV6-5
j_gene: TRBJ1-1
len: 13
CDR3aa: CASSYLPNTEAFF

v_gene: TRBV6-5
j_gene: TRBJ1-4
len: 15
CDR3aa: CATRDRGGVKEKLFF

v_gene: TRBV15
j_gene: TRBJ2-1
len: 17
CDR3aa: CATSRDLSGQGRHEQFF

v_gene: TRBV3-1/TRBV3-2
j_gene: TRBJ1-5
len: 15
CDR3aa: CASSQLSGANQPQHF

v_gene: TRBV21-1
j_gene: TRBJ1-3
len: 19
CDR3aa: CASSKEDGTQYRSGNTIYF

v_gene: TRBV18
j_gene: TRBJ2-5
len: 13
CDR3aa: CASSLGLKETQYF

v_gene: TRBV21-1
j_gene: TRBJ2-1
len: 15
CDR3aa: CASSKGRGAYNEQFF

v_gene: TRBV18
j_gene: TRBJ1-2
len: 14
CDR3aa: CASSPGQGLDGYTF

v_gene: TRBV19
j_gene: TRBJ2-1
len: 16
CDR3aa: CASSIRRLHTYNEQFF

v_gene: TRBV5-5
j_gene: TRBJ1-2
len: 14
CDR3aa: CASSLSTGLVGYTF

v_gene: TRBV9
j_gene: TRBJ1-2
len: 13
CDR3aa: CASSVEQGTGYTF

v_gene: TRBV11-3
j_gene: TRBJ2-3
len: 13
CDR3aa: CASSLVSTDTQYF

v_gene: TRBV19
j_gene: TRBJ2-2
len: 17
CDR3aa: CASSLMAGGRNTGELFF

v_gene: TRBV3-1/TRBV3-2
j_gene: TRBJ1-1
len: 15
CDR3aa: CASSQGHRVGTEAFF

v_gene: TRBV19
j_gene: TRBJ1-2
len: 11
CDR3aa: CASSIHYGYTF

v_gene: TRBV28
j_gene: TRBJ1-1
len: 12
CDR3aa: CASSLRRTEAFF

v_gene: TRBV2
j_gene: TRBJ1-4
len: 17
CDR3aa: CASSDRDRVRVSEKLFF

v_gene: TRBV7-2
j_gene: TRBJ2-7
len: 16
CDR3aa: CASSKIPGQGYYEQYF

v_gene: TRBV7-3
j_gene: TRBJ2-3
len: 17
CDR3aa: CASSLMSPVGGSDTQYF

v_gene: TRBV2
j_gene: TRBJ2-1
len: 14
CDR3aa: CASSPGTSGATGFF

v_gene: TRBV30
j_gene: TRBJ1-5
len: 13
CDR3aa: CAWSRSENQPQHF

v_gene: TRBV5-8
j_gene: TRBJ1-2
len: 15
CDR3aa: CASSWRGGSLYGYTF

v_gene: TRBV19
j_gene: TRBJ1-5
len: 16
CDR3aa: CASSSQGVYSNQPQHF

v_gene: TRBV7-2
j_gene: TRBJ2-1
len: 13
CDR3aa: CASSRQGYNEQFF

v_gene: TRBV19
j_gene: TRBJ2-5
len: 16
CDR3aa: CASSSGPGRDQETQYF

v_gene: TRBV3-1/TRBV3-2
j_gene: TRBJ2-3
len: 15
CDR3aa: CASTGLAGGYDTQYF

v_gene: TRBV4-1
j_gene: TRBJ1-6
len: 15
CDR3aa: CASSQEGGYNSPLHF

v_gene: TRBV29-1
j_gene: TRBJ2-5
len: 13
CDR3aa: CSVAFFGGLTQYF

v_gene: TRBV12-3/TRBV12-4
j_gene: TRBJ2-3
len: 12
CDR3aa: CASSNSIDTQYF

v_gene: TRBV4-1
j_gene: TRBJ2-1
len: 16
CDR3aa: CASSHSRVNYYNEQFF

v_gene: TRBV2
j_gene: TRBJ1-5
len: 12
CDR3aa: CASSDRDQPQHF

v_gene: TRBV6-5
j_gene: TRBJ2-3
len: 15
CDR3aa: CASSLQGASTDTQYF

v_gene: TRBV20-1
j_gene: TRBJ1-5
len: 11
CDR3aa: CSATKGQPQHF

v_gene: TRBV6-5
j_gene: TRBJ2-1
len: 14
CDR3aa: CASSYRGRRNEQFF

v_gene: TRBV29-1
j_gene: TRBJ1-1
len: 15
CDR3aa: CSVPTQKTGNTEAFF

v_gene: TRBV28
j_gene: TRBJ1-5
len: 15
CDR3aa: CASSLTGGGNQPQHF

v_gene: TRBV2
j_gene: TRBJ1-4
len: 14
CDR3aa: CASRPRDIPEKLFF

v_gene: TRBV5-1
j_gene: TRBJ2-2
len: 14
CDR3aa: CASSLEGGTGELFF

v_gene: TRBV6-5
j_gene: TRBJ1-4
len: 15
CDR3aa: CASSRGGGLGEKLFF

v_gene: TRBV19
j_gene: TRBJ1-3
len: 15
CDR3aa: CASSIPAVGGNTIYF

v_gene: TRBV7-9
j_gene: TRBJ1-3
len: 16
CDR3aa: CASSLVGAPSGNTIYF

v_gene: TRBV28
j_gene: TRBJ1-6
len: 14
CDR3aa: CAGSQGGINSPLHF

v_gene: TRBV5-5
j_gene: TRBJ1-2
len: 15
CDR3aa: CASSLGGSGSYGYTF

v_gene: TRBV5-4
j_gene: TRBJ2-7
len: 18
CDR3aa: CASSPTGGGIPFSYEQYF

v_gene: TRBV5-1
j_gene: TRBJ1-5
len: 16
CDR3aa: CASSSGQGAGNQPQHF

v_gene: TRBV6-5
j_gene: TRBJ2-1
len: 14
CDR3aa: CASSLGRTSGEQFF

v_gene: TRBV12-3/TRBV12-4
j_gene: TRBJ1-1
len: 13
CDR3aa: CASSPQGGEGAFF

v_gene: TRBV5-1
j_gene: TRBJ1-1
len: 15
CDR3aa: CASRRTGGERTEAFF